Included here is one T cell receptor beta chain sequence, with context. The antigen remains undetermined. The data were taken from a study of glioma-infiltrating T cells after dendritic cell vaccination. Time point indicated: after dendritic cell vaccination, including at tumor progression/relapse. The data were produced by immunoSEQ multiplex PCR, yet TCRdb's version contains in-frame clones alone and is incomplete. The table has roughly 80,000 clones, around 86% seen once. Whole-study results and caveats: Higher pretreatment TIL content predicted longer progression-free time and survival.

The CDR3 loop spans 18 amino acids. V shed 0 bases and J shed 0 bases, with 13 bases lying between them. The germline CDR1 and CDR2 sequences are SGHRS and YFSETQ. The chain links TRBV5-1 to TRBJ2-6; possibly TRBD1 for D (5 bases). The specimen comprised blood, sampled after dendritic cell vaccination. The TCR comes from a human donor with glioblastoma. CDR3 sequence reads: CASSLGQLTGSGANVLTF. The CDR3 coding sequence is TGCGCCAGCAGCTTGGGACAGCTCACCGGCTCTGGGGCCAACGTCCTGACTTTC.